This TCR beta chain was documented in a study of cytomegalovirus exposure and HLA in healthy donors. Assay used: immunoSEQ multiplex PCR; TCRdb lists only in-frame clones, some missing. The table shows about 220,000 clones, with approximately 88% occurring only once. This clone occurred a few times. Its antigen is not known. Regarding the study as a whole: Reportedly, diagnosis of cytomegalovirus status by the classifier showed high specificity and sensitivity. The listing of 150 or so TCR beta chains classed them as cytomegalovirus-associated.

The sequence was collected from a woman aged 30 to 39 in good health and CMV-seropositive. The sequenced sample was PBMCs.

CDR3 protein: CASSQVGQAPFSYEQYF. The CDR3, as DNA: TGCGCCAGCAGCCAAGTGGGACAGGCTCCCTTCTCCTACGAGCAGTACTTC. The J gene is TRBJ2-7, the V gene TRBV4-1, with 8 positions matching TRBD1. Germline values: CDR1 MGHRA, CDR2 YSYEKL. J was trimmed by 0 bases and V by 1 base; bases with no gene match: 8. There are 17 residues in the CDR3.